The clone carrying this TCR beta chain has only a few counts. Its antigen remains unidentified. The sample comes from a study of regulatory T cells in long-lasting Graves disease. The germline V gene has CDR1 SGHRS and CDR2 YFSETQ. Trimming took off 4 bases at V and 4 bases at J, with 18 bases between the two ends. The length of the CDR3 is 15 residues. Study results and limitations: Gene preferences differed: TRBV28, TRBJ1-2, TRBJ2-5 in persistent cases.

Time point of the sample: newly diagnosed GD, antithyroid drugs for less than 3 months. PBMC-derived RNA was used for the TCR library. Combining iRepertoire HTBI primers with Arm-PCR of CDR3 regions, the authors built TCR beta libraries. MiXCR was run by TCRdb on the multiplex PCR reads, yielding one entry per CDR3 protein. The table shows a few hundred thousand distinct CDR3 sequences, with about 17% occurring only once. This same sample was also part of a study on T cells in Graves' hyperthyroidism and ophthalmopathy. From that paper: The HTBI set primed first-round TCR CDR3 RT-PCR. The model made its ophthalmopathy prediction, and onset followed a median approximately six months later.

The sequence came from a woman aged 18-29 years with Graves disease. Source: peripheral blood mononuclear cells (PBMCs), taken at new diagnosis, from a patient treated with antithyroid drugs. This chain joins TRBV5-1 and TRBJ2-7; D assignment may be TRBD1 or TRBD2 (5 bases each). As DNA, the CDR3 is TGCGCCAGCAGCCCTGGGGGTGTCAGGGCATACGAGCAGTACTTC. Protein product: CASSPGGVRAYEQYF.